This T cell receptor beta chain was recorded in a study of T cell responses to AZD1222 COVID-19 vaccine. Study-level results: The span of vaccine-associated CD4 TCRs extended across spike, with dominance at 160-218 and 743-854. Within unmutated variant regions lay the reported targets of nearly half of spike-specific TCRs.

As regards this clone: The antigen remains undetermined.

Profiled with immunoSEQ multiplex PCR; TCRdb holds only in-frame clones, not every one. The data show 65,000 to 70,000 clones, almost 90% seen once. V lost 4 bases and J lost 6; bases outside the gene matches: 6. CDR3 length: 13 amino acids. Germline CDR1 and CDR2: LGHDT and YNNKEL (reference sequence). The chain recombines TRBV3-1 (or the pseudogene TRBV3-2) with TRBJ2-7; 7 bases align to TRBD1. The clonotype originates from an adult in good health. Sequencing used peripheral blood, obtained on day 0 of AZD1222 vaccination. The CDR3 coding sequence is TGTGCCAGCAGCCCCAGGGGGTATGGCGAGCAGTACTTC. Amino acids: CASSPRGYGEQYF.